This TCR beta chain was found in a study of CXCR3-negative and CXCR3-positive naive CD8 T cells. Overall study context: Summed over all libraries, TRB reads came to roughly 150 million, with about 1.5 +/- 0.3 million per library.

cDNA libraries for TRB were generated by 5' RACE incorporating UMI labels. TCRdb reworked the 5' RACE reads into one entry per CDR3 protein, no DNA. The data show roughly 110,000 distinct CDR3 sequences, and the top ten clones hold more than 0.3%. CD45RO-CCR7+CD27+CD95- was the phenotype of naive CD8+ T cells. Points from the study as a whole: Relative to memory CD8+ cells, whose diversity was much lower, both naive subsets had comparably high diversity. Naive cells positive for CXCR3 carried more hydrophobic TRB CDR3s than CXCR3-negative ones.

A word on this clonotype: What it binds is unknown.

The clonotype originates from a human donor in good health. Some clones in this sample may be carry-over from other donors' samples. The sequenced sample consisted of naive CXCR3+ CD8+ T cells from blood. The subset: CD45RO-CCR7+CD27+CD95- naive CD8+ T cells expressing CXCR3 (TNR3+).

CDR3 amino acids: CASSLPQGSQSYEQYF. The chain uses TRBV7-9 and TRBJ2-7; TCRdb selects TRBD1, and the lack of DNA leaves this call unchecked. Germline V lookup: CDR1 SEHNR, CDR2 FQNEAQ (reference sequence). CDR3 length equals 16 residues. Looking up the rest from reference TRBV7-9 and TRBJ2-7 gives the full variable domain: DTGVSQNPRHKITKRGQNVTFRCDPISEHNRLYWYRQTLGQGPEFLTYFQNEAQLEKSRLLSDRFSAERPKGSFSTLEIQRTEQGDSAMYLCASSLPQGSQSYEQYFGPGTRLTVT.